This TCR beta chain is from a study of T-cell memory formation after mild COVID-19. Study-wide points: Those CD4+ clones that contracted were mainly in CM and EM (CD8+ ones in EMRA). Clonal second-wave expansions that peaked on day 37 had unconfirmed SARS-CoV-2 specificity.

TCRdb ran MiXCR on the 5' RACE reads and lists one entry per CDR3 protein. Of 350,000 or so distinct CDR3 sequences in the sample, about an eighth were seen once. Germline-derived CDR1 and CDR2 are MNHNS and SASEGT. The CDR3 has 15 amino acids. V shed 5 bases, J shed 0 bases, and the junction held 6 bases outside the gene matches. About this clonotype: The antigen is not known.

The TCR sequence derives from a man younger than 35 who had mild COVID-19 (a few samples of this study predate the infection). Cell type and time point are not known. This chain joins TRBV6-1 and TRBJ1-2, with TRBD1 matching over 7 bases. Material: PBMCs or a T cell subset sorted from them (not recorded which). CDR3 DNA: TGTGCCAGCAGTCGGACAGGTTCACCTAACTATGGCTACACCTTC. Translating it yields CASSRTGSPNYGYTF.